This T cell receptor beta chain is from a study of CD8 T cells in ankylosing spondylitis. Study-wide results and caveats: One TCR beta motif, made up of under ten highly homologous variants, appeared characteristic of ankylosing spondylitis blood.

In TCRdb, the 5' RACE reads were re-called with MiXCR into one record per CDR3 protein. There are about 840,000 distinct CDR3 sequences in the sample; about 11% occur only once, and approximately 0.51% lies in the top ten. Germline V gene sequence: CDR1 SGHVS, CDR2 FNYEAQ. The ends were cut back, 1 base at V and 0 bases at J, with 13 bases in the middle. The length of the CDR3 is 16 residues. Details on this clonotype: What it binds is unknown.

The V call is TRBV7-6, the J call TRBJ2-7, with D perhaps assigned TRBD1 or TRBD2 (5 bases each). The sequencing input was blood, either unsorted or a sorted T cell fraction (not recorded which). This receptor was identified in a male donor with ankylosing spondylitis. CDR3 in DNA: TGTGCCAGCAGCTTAGGAGCCGGGACCCTCTCCTACGAGCAGTACTTC. The encoded protein is CASSLGAGTLSYEQYF.